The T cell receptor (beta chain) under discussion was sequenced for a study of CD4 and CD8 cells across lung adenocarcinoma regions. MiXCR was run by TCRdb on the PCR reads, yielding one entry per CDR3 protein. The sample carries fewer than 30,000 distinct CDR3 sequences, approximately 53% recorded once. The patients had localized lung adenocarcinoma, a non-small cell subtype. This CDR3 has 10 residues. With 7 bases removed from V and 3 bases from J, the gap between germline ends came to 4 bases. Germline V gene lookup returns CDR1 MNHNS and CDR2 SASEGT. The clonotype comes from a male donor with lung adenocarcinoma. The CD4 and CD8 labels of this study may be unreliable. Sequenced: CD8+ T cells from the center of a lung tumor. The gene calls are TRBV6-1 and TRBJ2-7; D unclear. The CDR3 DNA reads TGTGCCAGCACAAACTACGAGCAGTACTTC. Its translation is CASTNYEQYF.